The entry below describes one T cell receptor beta chain. This sample is part of a study of blood T cell repertoires in COVID-19. Across the whole study: Researchers got acute and convalescent COVID-19 samples from the United States, Italy and Spain.

Assay: immunoSEQ multiplex PCR; the TCRdb copy retains only in-frame clones and omits some. The table has over 200,000 clones, over 75% seen once; the top ten hold about 5%. Germline values: CDR1 SGHRS, CDR2 YFSETQ. V gave up 0 bases and J gave up 6 bases, with 7 bases separating them. This CDR3 is built from 13 residues. The sample comprised peripheral blood. The source is a woman aged 40 to 49 with acute or convalescent COVID-19. V and J are TRBV5-1 and TRBJ1-5; weak D call: TRBD1 (5 bases). CDR3 loop: CASSLAQGQPQHF. The CDR3 nucleotides read TGCGCCAGCAGCTTGGCGCAGGGTCAGCCCCAGCATTTT. Filled out from reference TRBV5-1 and TRBJ1-5, the complete variable domain reads KAGVTQTPRYLIKTRGQQVTLSCSPISGHRSVSWYQQTPGQGLQFLFEYFSETQRNKGNFPGRFSGRQFSNSRSEMNVSTLELGDSALYLCASSLAQGQPQHFGDGTRLSIL.